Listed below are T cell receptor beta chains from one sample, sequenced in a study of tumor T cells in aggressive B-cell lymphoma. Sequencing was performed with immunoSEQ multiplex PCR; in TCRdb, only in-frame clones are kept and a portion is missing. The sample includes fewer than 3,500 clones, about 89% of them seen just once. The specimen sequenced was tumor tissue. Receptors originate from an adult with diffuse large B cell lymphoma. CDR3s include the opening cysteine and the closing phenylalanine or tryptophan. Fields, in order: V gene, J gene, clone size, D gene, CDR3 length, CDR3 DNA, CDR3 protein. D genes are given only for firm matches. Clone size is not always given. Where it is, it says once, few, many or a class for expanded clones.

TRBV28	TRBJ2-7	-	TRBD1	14	TGTGCCAGCAGTGCCGGGACAGGCTCTGGCGAGCAGTACTTC	CASSAGTGSGEQYF
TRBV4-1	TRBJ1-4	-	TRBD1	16	TGCGCCAGCAGCCAAGAATGGACAGGAGTTAATGAAAAACTGTTTTTT	CASSQEWTGVNEKLFF
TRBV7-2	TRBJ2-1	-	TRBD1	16	TGTGCCAGCAGCTTAGGACGCAGGGGGCAGGGCAATGAGCAGTTCTTC	CASSLGRRGQGNEQFF
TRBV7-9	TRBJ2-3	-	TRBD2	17	TGTGCCAGCAGCTTAGCGCGGCGCGGGGGGGGCACAGATACGCAGTATTTT	CASSLARRGGGTDTQYF
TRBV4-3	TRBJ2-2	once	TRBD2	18	TGCGCCAGCAGCCAAGATGAGGGAGGGATCAGGAACACCGGGGAGCTGTTTTTT	CASSQDEGGIRNTGELFF
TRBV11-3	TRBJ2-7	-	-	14	TGTGCCAGCAGCTTAAACAGAAACTCCTACGAGCAGTACTTC	CASSLNRNSYEQYF
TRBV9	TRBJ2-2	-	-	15	TGTGCCAGCAGCGTCGTCAGGGGGAACACCGGGGAGCTGTTTTTT	CASSVVRGNTGELFF
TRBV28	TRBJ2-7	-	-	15	TGTGCCAGCAGCCAACCAAGGGGCCTCGCCTACGAGCAGTACTTC	CASSQPRGLAYEQYF
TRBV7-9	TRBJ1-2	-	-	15	TGTGCCAGCAGCTTAGCGCGCGATACTAACTATGGCTACACCTTC	CASSLARDTNYGYTF
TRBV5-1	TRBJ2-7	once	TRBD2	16	TGCGCCAGCAGCCCAAGCGGGGGCGGGGAAGCGGGGGAGCAGTACTTC	CASSPSGGGEAGEQYF
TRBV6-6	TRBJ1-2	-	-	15	TGTGCCAGCAGTTACCCAGGCTCGACGGACTATGGCTACACCTTC	CASSYPGSTDYGYTF
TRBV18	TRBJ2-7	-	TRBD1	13	TGTGCCAGCTCACCACTGGGACAGGAGAAGCAGTACTTC	CASSPLGQEKQYF
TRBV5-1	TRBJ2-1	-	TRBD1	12	TGCGCCAGCAGCTTGGGGACAGGGGGGGAGTTCTTC	CASSLGTGGEFF
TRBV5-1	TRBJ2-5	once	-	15	TGCGCCAGCAGCTTGGCCGGGTCAAACCAAGAGACCCAGTACTTC	CASSLAGSNQETQYF
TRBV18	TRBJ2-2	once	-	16	TGTGCCAGCTCACCACTGGGGAGGCCGGGCACCGGGGAGCTGTTTTTT	CASSPLGRPGTGELFF
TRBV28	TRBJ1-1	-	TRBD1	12	TGTGCCAGCCAGACAGGGTTGACTGAAGCTTTCTTT	CASQTGLTEAFF
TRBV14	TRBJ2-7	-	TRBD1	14	TGTGCCAGCAGCCAGAGGACAGGTTCCTACGAGCAGTACTTC	CASSQRTGSYEQYF
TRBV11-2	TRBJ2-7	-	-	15	TGTGCCAGCAGCGTACACGGCTCTGGAGCAATCGAGCAGTGCTTC	CASSVHGSGAIEQCF